Following are 25 T cell receptor beta chains from one sample sequenced in a study of blood T cell repertoires in COVID-19. Method: immunoSEQ multiplex PCR; TCRdb's copy keeps in-frame clones and lacks some. The sample has approximately 400,000 clones; about 90% are singletons. The specimen sequenced was peripheral blood. These receptors were collected from a man aged 35-49 years with acute or convalescent COVID-19.

This clone was detected only once. The chain uses TRBV19 and TRBJ1-1; 9 nucleotides line up with TRBD1. With V trimmed by 4 bases and J by 3 bases, 0 bases remained unmatched. This CDR3 contains 13 residues. CDR1 and CDR2 (germline): LNHDA, SQIVND (reference sequence). The CDR3 coding sequence is TGTGCCAGTAGTAGGACAGGGGACACTGAAGCTTTCTTT. Its translation: CASSRTGDTEAFF. Looking up the rest from reference TRBV19 and TRBJ1-1 gives the full variable domain: DGGITQSPKYLFRKEGQNVTLSCEQNLNHDAMYWYRQDPGQGLRLIYYSQIVNDFQKGDIAEGYSVSREKKESFPLTVTSAQKNPTAFYLCASSRTGDTEAFFGQGTRLTVV.

Here the CDR3 reads CASSQTQGQPSVYGYTF. CDR3 nucleotide sequence: TGCGCCAGCAGCCAAACCCAAGGACAGCCTTCGGTGTATGGCTACACCTTC. This chain connects TRBV4-3 to TRBJ1-2, with D tentatively TRBD1 (6 bases). The CDR3 runs 17 residues. The ends were cut back, 2 bases at V and 5 bases at J, with 21 bases in the middle. Looked up from germline, CDR1 is LGHNA and CDR2 is YSLEER.

With respect to this clone: The same CDR3 also results from other DNA sequences found in this sample. The chain uses TRBV28 and TRBJ2-7; the D is unclear. This CDR3 has 12 amino acids. V shed 1 base and J shed 4 bases, with 5 bases lying between them. Germline CDR1 is MDHEN and CDR2 is SYDVKM. The CDR3 nucleotides read TGTGCCAGCAGTTTATCTTATTACGAGCAGTACTTC. This codes for CASSLSYYEQYF.

J is TRBJ2-1 and V is TRBV19; D may be TRBD1 (5 bases). The CDR3 runs to 14 residues. V gave up 1 base and J gave up 5 bases, with 9 bases separating them. Germline V lookup: CDR1 LNHDA, CDR2 SQIVND (reference sequence). In DNA form, the CDR3 reads TGTGCCAGTAGTATAGTGACAGCGAACAATGAGCAGTTCTTC. Encoded protein: CASSIVTANNEQFF.

The chain carries TRBV27 and TRBJ2-7, with a possible D match to TRBD2 (7 bases). The CDR3 covers 14 residues. Germline-derived CDR1 and CDR2 are MNHEY and SMNVEV (reference sequence). Trimming stripped 3 bases from V and 3 bases from J, with 12 bases between. This CDR3 is CASSFGGRDYEQYF. CDR3 bases: TGTGCCAGCAGTTTCGGGGGGCGCGACTACGAGCAGTACTTC.

This sequence joins TRBV28 and TRBJ1-3; D gene uncertain. Between the trimmed V and J ends, which lost 3 bases and 4 bases, there was a span of 10 bases. The CDR3 sequence is 14 residues long. CDR1 MDHEN and CDR2 SYDVKM come from the germline V gene. The CDR3 DNA is TGTGCCAGCAGTTTTCGGAGTGGAGGAAACACCATATATTTT. This sequence encodes CASSFRSGGNTIYF.

This chain joins TRBV5-1 and TRBJ1-4, with D maybe TRBD1 (6 bases). V was trimmed by 2 bases and J by 7 bases, leaving 12 bases between them. Germline V gene sequence: CDR1 SGHRS, CDR2 YFSETQ. This CDR3 has 14 residues. CDR3 sequence: CASSLTGTFEKLFF. CDR3 DNA sequence: TGCGCCAGCAGCTTAACTGGGACATTTGAAAAACTGTTTTTT.

The chain has TRBV19 and TRBJ1-1, with a possible D match to TRBD1 (6 bases). V lost 6 bases, J lost 7 bases, and 15 bases lay in between. Germline V gene data show CDR1 as LNHDA and CDR2 as SQIVND (reference sequence). The CDR3 runs to 13 residues. CDR3 DNA: TGTGCCAGTAGACAGGGTTGGGAGGGTGAAGCTTTCTTT. This encodes CASRQGWEGEAFF. Full variable domain (rest looked up from reference TRBV19 and TRBJ1-1): DGGITQSPKYLFRKEGQNVTLSCEQNLNHDAMYWYRQDPGQGLRLIYYSQIVNDFQKGDIAEGYSVSREKKESFPLTVTSAQKNPTAFYLCASRQGWEGEAFFGQGTRLTVV.

CDR3 region: CASSPSRAGEGQPQHF. CDR3 nucleotides: TGTGCCAGCAGCCCCAGTCGGGCAGGGGAAGGTCAGCCCCAGCATTTT. V gene TRBV27 combines with J gene TRBJ1-5, with D possibly TRBD1 on 6 matching bases. There are 16 residues in the CDR3. Trimming removed 6 bases from V and 6 bases from J, with 21 bases in between. Germline V gene sequence: CDR1 MNHEY, CDR2 SMNVEV (reference sequence).

The genes are TRBV18 and TRBJ2-1, with D unresolved. The germline V gene has CDR1 KGHSH and CDR2 LQKENI. The CDR3 sequence is 11 residues long. Trimming stripped 8 bases from V and 10 bases from J, with 12 bases between. The CDR3 region is CASAAPREQFF. For the CDR3, the DNA is TGTGCCAGCGCGGCCCCGCGGGAGCAGTTCTTC.

The V call is TRBV3-1 (or the pseudogene TRBV3-2), the J call TRBJ1-2; 8 nucleotides agree with TRBD1. From germline, CDR1 is LGHDT and CDR2 YNNKEL (reference sequence). The CDR3 totals 15 residues. The ends lost 2 bases at V and 6 bases at J; junction bases unmatched: 8. In DNA form, the CDR3 reads TGTGCCAGCAGCCAATTGGACAGGGTCTCCAATGGCTACACCTTC. Its translation: CASSQLDRVSNGYTF.

The rearrangement uses TRBV27 and TRBJ2-3, with TRBD2 as a possible D gene (6 bases). This CDR3 has 12 amino acids. Between the trimmed V and J ends, which lost 5 bases and 9 bases, there was a span of 12 bases. The V gene's germline CDR1 is MNHEY and CDR2 SMNVEV (reference sequence). CDR3 sequence reads: CASSNVGGTQYF. The CDR3 bases are TGTGCCAGCAGTAACGTTGGGGGGACGCAGTATTTT.

V usage is TRBV28 and J usage is TRBJ1-3; D is unresolved. The CDR3 loop spans 15 amino acids. V was pared by 3 bases and J by 0 bases, with 9 bases between. Germline CDR1 reads MDHEN; CDR2 reads SYDVKM. This chain's CDR3 is CASSFEASSGNTIYF. The CDR3 DNA is TGTGCCAGCAGTTTCGAGGCCAGCTCTGGAAACACCATATATTTT.

V gene TRBV6-1 combines with J gene TRBJ1-1; 7 nucleotides align to TRBD1. The CDR3 contains 14 residues. V lost 1 base to trimming and J lost 5 bases; unmatched junction nucleotides: 4. The germline V gene has CDR1 MNHNS and CDR2 SASEGT. The CDR3 DNA sequence: TGTGCCAGCAGTGAAGGATACAGGGGAACTGAAGCTTTCTTT. This codes for CASSEGYRGTEAFF.

The chain couples TRBV7-9 to TRBJ1-2; D uncertain. CDR3 size: 13 residues. The V end was cut by 0 bases, the J end by 5 bases, with 7 bases between. The germline CDR1 and CDR2 sequences are SEHNR and FQNEAQ (reference sequence). The DNA of the CDR3 is TGTGCCAGCAGCTTAGCCAGTCCGTATGGCTACACCTTC. Its translation: CASSLASPYGYTF.

V gene TRBV5-1 combines with J gene TRBJ2-3; D unclear. Germline CDR1 is SGHRS and CDR2 is YFSETQ. The CDR3 spans 14 residues. V was shortened by 1 base and J by 2 bases, with 8 bases between the two germline ends. The CDR3 loop is CASSLNPYTDTQYF. The CDR3 DNA reads as TGCGCCAGCAGCTTGAATCCCTACACAGATACGCAGTATTTT.

The V and J genes are TRBV5-6 and TRBJ1-2; tentatively, D is TRBD1 (5 bases). With 4 bases removed from V and 4 bases from J, the gap between germline ends came to 14 bases. This CDR3 spans 14 amino acids. Germline CDR1 SGHDT, CDR2 YYEEEE. The CDR3 DNA reads TGTGCCAGCAGCGGGGAAGGACACTTCTATGGCTACACCTTC. Translated: CASSGEGHFYGYTF.

This clone was observed a few times. The chain employs TRBV5-1 and TRBJ1-1; no definite D call. Trimming removed 3 bases from V and 7 bases from J, with 16 bases in between. Germline CDR1 reads SGHRS; CDR2 reads YFSETQ. CDR3 size: 14 residues. The CDR3: CASSSWSVDLEAFF. Written as DNA, the CDR3 is TGCGCCAGCAGCTCATGGAGCGTCGACCTTGAAGCTTTCTTT. Complete variable domain (other parts from reference TRBV5-1 and TRBJ1-1): KAGVTQTPRYLIKTRGQQVTLSCSPISGHRSVSWYQQTPGQGLQFLFEYFSETQRNKGNFPGRFSGRQFSNSRSEMNVSTLELGDSALYLCASSSWSVDLEAFFGQGTRLTVV.

The chain recombines TRBV5-1 with TRBJ2-3; TRBD2 agrees at 14 bases. Germline CDR1 SGHRS, CDR2 YFSETQ. This CDR3 has 17 residues. J lost 2 bases, V lost 3 bases, and 5 bases had no gene match. The CDR3 region is CASSSGTSGGNTDTQYF. CDR3 sequence (DNA): TGCGCCAGCAGCTCCGGGACTAGCGGGGGTAACACAGATACGCAGTATTTT.

The chain carries TRBV19 and TRBJ1-2; D is unresolved. The CDR3 covers 12 residues. The ends were cut back, 5 bases at V and 2 bases at J, with 6 bases in the middle. Germline CDR1 LNHDA, CDR2 SQIVND (reference sequence). CDR3 sequence: CASSFLNYGYTF. CDR3 DNA sequence: TGTGCCAGTAGTTTCCTCAACTATGGCTACACCTTC. Drawing the rest from reference TRBV19 and TRBJ1-2, the complete variable domain is DGGITQSPKYLFRKEGQNVTLSCEQNLNHDAMYWYRQDPGQGLRLIYYSQIVNDFQKGDIAEGYSVSREKKESFPLTVTSAQKNPTAFYLCASSFLNYGYTFGSGTRLTVV.

The chain joins TRBV27 to TRBJ1-2; perhaps TRBD1 as D (5 bases). The CDR3 extends over 13 amino acids. Germline loops: CDR1 MNHEY, CDR2 SMNVEV (reference sequence). The V end was cut by 3 bases, the J end by 8 bases, with 13 bases between. CDR3 DNA: TGTGCCAGCAGTTTCCGGGCAGGGCAGGGCTACACCTTC. Protein sequence: CASSFRAGQGYTF.

The sample holds a few counts of this clone. V gene TRBV6-4 combines with J gene TRBJ2-1; 9 bases line up with TRBD2. V lost 6 bases to trimming and J lost 3 bases; unmatched junction nucleotides: 6. Germline CDR1 is MRHNA and CDR2 is SNTAGT. CDR3 length equals 15 residues. CDR3 in amino acids: CASSVAGDGYNEQFF. The CDR3 DNA follows: TGTGCCAGCAGCGTAGCGGGAGACGGCTACAATGAGCAGTTCTTC.

The V gene is TRBV27, the J gene TRBJ2-7, with 7 positions matching TRBD2. This CDR3 has 13 residues. Germline-derived CDR1 and CDR2 are MNHEY and SMNVEV (reference sequence). Trimming took 4 bases from V and 3 from J; bases not matched to a gene: 3. This chain's CDR3 is CASSYRGDYEQYF. CDR3 DNA: TGTGCCAGCAGTTACCGGGGGGACTACGAGCAGTACTTC.

The genes are TRBV9 and TRBJ2-7; 9 nucleotides match TRBD2. CDR1 and CDR2 from the germline V gene are SGDLS and YYNGEE. With 2 bases clipped from V and 0 bases from J, the junction kept 6 bases outside the gene matches. The CDR3 is made up of 16 amino acids. The DNA for the CDR3 is TGTGCCAGCAGCGTTAGTCCTAGCGGGGCCTCCTACGAGCAGTACTTC. As protein: CASSVSPSGASYEQYF. Looking up the rest from reference TRBV9 and TRBJ2-7 gives the full variable domain: DSGVTQTPKHLITATGQRVTLRCSPRSGDLSVYWYQQSLDQGLQFLIQYYNGEERAKGNILERFSAQQFPDLHSELNLSSLELGDSALYFCASSVSPSGASYEQYFGPGTRLTVT.

This clone was picked up a small number of times. The chain recombines TRBV19 with TRBJ1-5; TRBD1 aligns across 12 bases. In germline, CDR1 is LNHDA, CDR2 SQIVND (reference sequence). The CDR3 loop spans 15 amino acids. Trimming at V came to 4 bases and at J to 6 bases, leaving 4 bases not matched to a gene. CDR3 in amino acids: CASSTGQGAFQPQHF. The CDR3 region has the DNA TGTGCCAGTAGTACGGGACAGGGGGCCTTTCAGCCCCAGCATTTT.